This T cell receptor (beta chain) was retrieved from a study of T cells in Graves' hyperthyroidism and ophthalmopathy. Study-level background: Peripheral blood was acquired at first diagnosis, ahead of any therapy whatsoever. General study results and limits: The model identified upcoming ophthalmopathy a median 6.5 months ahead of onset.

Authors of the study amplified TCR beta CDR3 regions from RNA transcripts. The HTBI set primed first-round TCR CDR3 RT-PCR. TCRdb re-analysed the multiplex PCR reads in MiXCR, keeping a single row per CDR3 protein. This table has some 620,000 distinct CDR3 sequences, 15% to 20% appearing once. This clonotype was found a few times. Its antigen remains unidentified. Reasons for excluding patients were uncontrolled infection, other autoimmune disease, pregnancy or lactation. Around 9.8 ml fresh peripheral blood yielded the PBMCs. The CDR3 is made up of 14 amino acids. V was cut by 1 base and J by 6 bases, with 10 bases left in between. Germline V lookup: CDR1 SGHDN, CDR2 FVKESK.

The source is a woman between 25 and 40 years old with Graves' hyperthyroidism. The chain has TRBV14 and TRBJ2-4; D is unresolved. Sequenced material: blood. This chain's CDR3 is CASSQAWGTNIQYF. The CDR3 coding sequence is TGTGCCAGCAGCCAAGCTTGGGGTACAAACATTCAGTACTTC.